The 26 T cell receptor beta chains below were found in one sample sequenced in a study of blood T cell repertoires in COVID-19. TCRdb's table, derived via immunoSEQ multiplex PCR, lists solely in-frame clones and lacks some. The sample holds 45,000 to 65,000 clones, 90% to 95% seen once. The sample taken for sequencing was peripheral blood. These receptor sequences come from a man aged 45-60 years with acute or convalescent COVID-19.

This clone has only a few counts. This rearrangement joins TRBV24-1 to TRBJ2-4; 9 positions match TRBD1. CDR3 length: 14 residues. Unmatched junction bases numbered 7, after V lost 9 bases and J lost 5 bases. The germline V gene has CDR1 KGHDR and CDR2 SFDVKD. The CDR3 nucleotides are TGTGCCACCTCCCCTACAGGGGGCGAAAACATTCAGTACTTC. Its protein is CATSPTGGENIQYF.

V gene TRBV18 combines with J gene TRBJ1-2, with TRBD1 matching over 7 bases. V gave up 5 bases and J gave up 2 bases; unmatched junction bases: 8. Germline loops: CDR1 KGHSH, CDR2 LQKENI. The CDR3 has 15 amino acids. CDR3 coding DNA: TGTGCCAGCTCAGCAGACAGGGTAGGGAACTATGGCTACACCTTC. Amino acids: CASSADRVGNYGYTF.

This chain joins TRBV29-1 and TRBJ2-5; 7 bases match TRBD1. The CDR3 runs to 12 residues. CDR1 and CDR2 from the germline V gene are SQVTM and ANQGSEA. J lost 5 bases, V lost 7 bases, and 7 bases had no gene match. Here the CDR3 DNA reads TGCAGCGGATCCCTACAGGGGGAGACCCAGTACTTC. Its translation: CSGSLQGETQYF. Complete variable domain (other parts from reference TRBV29-1 and TRBJ2-5): SAVISQKPSRDICQRGTSLTIQCQVDSQVTMMFWYRQQPGQSLTLIATANQGSEATYESGFVIDKFPISRPNLTFSTLTVSNMSPEDSSIYLCSGSLQGETQYFGPGTRLLVL.

J is TRBJ1-1 and V is TRBV10-2, with D tentatively TRBD1 (6 bases). Germline V lookup: CDR1 WSHSY, CDR2 SAAADI. V lost 10 bases to trimming and J lost 0 bases, with 12 bases between them. This CDR3 contains 13 residues. The CDR3 here is CATRGALNTEAFF. DNA of the CDR3: TGCGCCACCCGGGGGGCCCTGAACACTGAAGCTTTCTTT.

The chain uses TRBV27 and TRBJ2-7; 9 positions agree with TRBD2. V was pared by 2 bases and J by 3 bases, with 5 bases of the junction left unmatched. Germline lookup yields CDR1 MNHEY and CDR2 SMNVEV (reference sequence). This CDR3 is 15 amino acids long. The CDR3 loop is CASSLGRLAVYEQYF. The CDR3 DNA sequence: TGTGCCAGCAGTTTAGGACGACTAGCGGTCTACGAGCAGTACTTC.

V and J are TRBV5-1 and TRBJ2-2; no definite D call. Germline V gives CDR1 SGHRS, CDR2 YFSETQ. This CDR3 comprises 15 residues. V lost 0 bases to trimming and J lost 2 bases, with 8 bases between them. In DNA, the CDR3 is TGCGCCAGCAGCTTGGCTCAAACAAACACCGGGGAGCTGTTTTTT. Protein product: CASSLAQTNTGELFF. The variable domain in full, with the rest retrieved from reference TRBV5-1 and TRBJ2-2, is KAGVTQTPRYLIKTRGQQVTLSCSPISGHRSVSWYQQTPGQGLQFLFEYFSETQRNKGNFPGRFSGRQFSNSRSEMNVSTLELGDSALYLCASSLAQTNTGELFFGEGSRLTVL.

This chain links TRBV5-1 with TRBJ2-2; D gene unclear. Germline V lookup: CDR1 SGHRS, CDR2 YFSETQ. Trimming left V 3 bases short and J 1 base short, with 13 bases between. The CDR3 loop spans 16 amino acids. CDR3 in amino acids: CASSSPGGVNTGELFF. CDR3 in DNA: TGCGCCAGCAGCTCCCCCGGCGGAGTGAACACCGGGGAGCTGTTTTTT. Filled out from reference TRBV5-1 and TRBJ2-2, the complete variable domain reads KAGVTQTPRYLIKTRGQQVTLSCSPISGHRSVSWYQQTPGQGLQFLFEYFSETQRNKGNFPGRFSGRQFSNSRSEMNVSTLELGDSALYLCASSSPGGVNTGELFFGEGSRLTVL.

The chain links TRBV7-2 to TRBJ2-1; 7 bases align to TRBD2. Trimming cost V 5 bases and J 2 bases; bases outside gene matches: 6. The CDR3 spans 15 residues. The V gene's germline CDR1 is SGHTA and CDR2 FQGNSA. The CDR3 nucleotides read TGTGCCAGCAGCGATCGTGCGGGAGCCTACAATGAGCAGTTCTTC. Residues: CASSDRAGAYNEQFF.

The chain recombines TRBV30 with TRBJ1-2, with a possible D match to TRBD1 (6 bases). Germline lookup yields CDR1 GTSNPN and CDR2 SVGIG (reference sequence). The CDR3 contains 13 residues. Trimming stripped 0 bases from V and 4 bases from J, with 9 bases between. CDR3 amino acids: CAWSVYRVYGYTF. CDR3 nucleotides: TGTGCCTGGAGTGTATACAGGGTCTATGGCTACACCTTC.

The chain uses TRBV11-2 and TRBJ2-7; TRBD1 agrees at 9 bases. The CDR3 is 15 amino acids. The V segment lost 4 bases and the J segment 6 bases; nucleotides outside the gene matches: 10. Germline CDR1 is SGHAT and CDR2 is FQNNGV. CDR3 in amino acids: CASSSRDRAGSEQYF. CDR3 bases: TGTGCCAGCAGCTCCCGGGACAGGGCTGGATCCGAGCAGTACTTC.

This sequence joins TRBV19 and TRBJ1-3; TRBD1 matches at 7 bases. V gave up 6 bases and J gave up 2 bases; unmatched junction bases: 10. The germline CDR1 and CDR2 sequences are LNHDA and SQIVND (reference sequence). This CDR3 is 16 amino acids long. CDR3 sequence: CASSYTGAPTGNTIYF. CDR3 DNA sequence: TGTGCCAGTAGCTACACAGGGGCGCCCACTGGAAACACCATATATTTT. Full variable domain (remainder filled in from reference TRBV19 and TRBJ1-3): DGGITQSPKYLFRKEGQNVTLSCEQNLNHDAMYWYRQDPGQGLRLIYYSQIVNDFQKGDIAEGYSVSREKKESFPLTVTSAQKNPTAFYLCASSYTGAPTGNTIYFGEGSWLTVV.

The chain uses TRBV5-1 and TRBJ2-7; TRBD2 matches at 8 bases. The junction had 6 bases not matched to a gene; V was cut back by 4 bases and J by 0 bases. The CDR3 is 15 amino acids. Germline lookup yields CDR1 SGHRS and CDR2 YFSETQ. CDR3 protein: CASSRGGPSSYEQYF. In DNA, the CDR3 is TGCGCCAGCAGCCGGGGGGGCCCAAGCTCCTACGAGCAGTACTTC.

The chain has TRBV30 and TRBJ1-1, with 9 bases aligning to TRBD1. CDR3 length: 16 amino acids. V shed 2 bases and J 4 bases; nucleotides not matched to a gene: 11. The V gene's germline CDR1 is GTSNPN and CDR2 SVGIG (reference sequence). In DNA, the CDR3 is TGTGCCTGGAGTACAGGGGGCGTGGGGGGCCTCACTGAAGCTTTCTTT. Residues: CAWSTGGVGGLTEAFF.

The chain carries TRBV29-1 and TRBJ1-1, with D perhaps TRBD1 (5 bases). This CDR3 spans 13 amino acids. V lost 5 bases, J lost 5 bases, and 15 bases lay in between. Germline CDR1 and CDR2: SQVTM and ANQGSEA. DNA of the CDR3: TGCAGCGTTACACAGGTCCTGGGGACTGAAGCTTTCTTT. The encoded protein is CSVTQVLGTEAFF.

The chain links TRBV2 to TRBJ2-7; D might be TRBD2 (6 bases). Germline CDR1 reads SNHLY; CDR2 reads FYNNEI. V lost 6 bases to trimming and J lost 3 bases, with 18 bases between them. The CDR3 has 15 amino acids. Here the CDR3 DNA reads TGTGCCAGCAGCCGCTACCGGGACTTACGCTACGAGCAGTACTTC. As protein: CASSRYRDLRYEQYF.

V usage is TRBV7-2 and J usage is TRBJ2-3, with D possibly matching TRBD2 (5 bases). V was pared by 3 bases and J by 4 bases, with 8 bases between. This CDR3 comprises 13 residues. CDR1 is SGHTA, CDR2 FQGNSA, per germline. The CDR3 DNA reads TGTGCCAGCAGCTTGAGGGAGTCAGATACGCAGTATTTT. Protein: CASSLRESDTQYF.

In this sample, this clone turned up a few times. This chain links TRBV5-4 with TRBJ1-6, with 11 bases matching TRBD1. Germline trimming cut 5 bases from V and 9 bases from J; bases unmatched to any gene: 7. CDR3 length equals 15 residues. From germline, CDR1 is SGHNT and CDR2 YYREEE (reference sequence). The CDR3 DNA reads TGTGCCAGCAGGAAGGACAGGGGGCTTGTTTCACCCCTCCACTTT. It specifies CASRKDRGLVSPLHF.

The CDR3, as DNA: TGTGCCAGCAGCTTAGATACGGGACTAGGTAACAATGAGCAGTTCTTC. Residues: CASSLDTGLGNNEQFF. The chain carries TRBV11-2 and TRBJ2-1; 8 bases map to TRBD2. V trimming: 0 bases; J trimming: 5 bases; junction bases outside the gene matches: 6. CDR3 length equals 16 residues. Germline assignment: CDR1 SGHAT and CDR2 FQNNGV.

The gene calls are TRBV13 and TRBJ1-1, with 10 bases matching TRBD1. Germline V lookup: CDR1 PRHDT, CDR2 FYEKMQ (reference sequence). The CDR3 spans 15 residues. With 3 bases clipped from V and 4 bases from J, the junction kept 5 bases outside the gene matches. Here the CDR3 DNA reads TGTGCCAGCAGCTTGGGACAGGGGTGGGGCACTGAAGCTTTCTTT. It translates to CASSLGQGWGTEAFF.

The genes are TRBV18 and TRBJ2-3; 10 bases map to TRBD1. V lost 2 bases, J lost 4 bases, and 3 bases stayed unmatched. Germline CDR1 KGHSH, CDR2 LQKENI. The CDR3 is 15 amino acids. Here the CDR3 reads CASSPVGQGSDTQYF. The CDR3 nucleotides read TGTGCCAGCTCACCAGTGGGACAGGGGTCAGATACGCAGTATTTT.

The genes are TRBV6-2 or TRBV6-3 and TRBJ2-2; possible D gene TRBD1, 5 bases. CDR1 is MNHEY, CDR2 SVGEGT, per germline. There are 14 residues in the CDR3. Trimming pared 2 bases from V and 8 bases from J, leaving 12 bases between. The CDR3 is CASSYQGGVGELFF. CDR3 coding DNA: TGTGCCAGCAGTTACCAGGGTGGAGTGGGGGAGCTGTTTTTT.

This rearrangement joins TRBV30 to TRBJ1-5; 7 bases fit TRBD1. Trimming at V came to 1 base and at J to 4 bases, leaving 1 base not matched to a gene. CDR1 and CDR2 from the germline V gene are GTSNPN and SVGIG (reference sequence). The CDR3 contains 13 residues. DNA of the CDR3: TGTGCCTGGAGTGGGACAGGAAATCAGCCCCAGCATTTT. Amino acid sequence: CAWSGTGNQPQHF.

CDR3 protein: CASSDQGYYGYTF. The CDR3 nucleotides read TGTGCCAGCAGTGACCAGGGGTACTATGGCTACACCTTC. The chain employs TRBV27 and TRBJ1-2, with a weak D call TRBD1 (6 bases). V was trimmed by 5 bases and J by 3 bases, leaving 10 bases between them. This CDR3 has 13 amino acids. CDR1 and CDR2 from the germline V gene are MNHEY and SMNVEV (reference sequence).

This clone was seen just once. The genes are TRBV7-6 and TRBJ2-7, with TRBD2 identical over 9 bases. The CDR3 has 12 residues. Trimming cost V 5 bases and J 11 bases; bases outside gene matches: 7. CDR1 is SGHVS and CDR2 is FNYEAQ in the germline V gene. CDR3 coding DNA: TGTGCCAGCAGCCCGCTCCGACTAGCGGAGTACTTC. This gives the protein CASSPLRLAEYF.

The genes are TRBV12-5 and TRBJ1-6; TRBD1 is a possible D gene (5 bases). Trimming left V 2 bases short and J 8 bases short, with 10 bases between. The germline gives CDR1 LGHNT, CDR2 FRNRAP. This CDR3 has 14 amino acids. CDR3 sequence: CASGLSRADSPLHF. The CDR3 bases are TGTGCTAGTGGTTTGAGCAGGGCCGATTCACCCCTCCACTTT.

The rearrangement uses TRBV10-3 and TRBJ1-2, with D tentatively TRBD1 (6 bases). The CDR3 sequence is 14 residues long. Germline V gene lookup returns CDR1 ENHRY and CDR2 SYGVKD. V lost 8 bases, J lost 4 bases, and 17 bases lay in between. CDR3 bases: TGTGCCATCCAGAGCAGGGGACAACTCTATGGCTACACCTTC. Translation gives CAIQSRGQLYGYTF.